Listed here are 28 T cell receptor beta chains from one sample, sequenced in a study of T cells in Graves' hyperthyroidism and ophthalmopathy. There were TCR beta CDR3 regions amplified from RNA transcripts. RT-PCR in the first round (using the HTBI primer set) targeted the TCR CDR3. TCRdb independently ran MiXCR on the multiplex PCR reads; one entry per CDR3 protein. This sample has around 250,000 distinct CDR3 sequences, with roughly 15% found just once. Sequencing input: blood. The receptors originated from a woman between 40 and 50 years old with Graves' hyperthyroidism that later progressed to Graves' ophthalmopathy.

In this sample, this clonotype turned up a few times. V and J are TRBV9 and TRBJ1-1; D gene unclear. Per the germline V gene, CDR1 is SGDLS and CDR2 is YYNGEE. Between the trimmed V and J ends, which lost 3 bases and 1 base, there was a span of 7 bases. The CDR3 extends over 13 amino acids. The CDR3 nucleotides read TGTGCCAGCAGCGATCCAGAGAACACTGAAGCTTTCTTT. This encodes CASSDPENTEAFF.

This clonotype was seen many times. V is TRBV7-3 and J is TRBJ2-3; 8 bases line up with TRBD2. The CDR3 length is 17 residues. Per germline, CDR1 SGHTA and CDR2 FQGTGA. V was clipped by 0 bases and J by 0 bases; unmatched bases: 5. This CDR3 reads CASSLTQASGSTDTQYF. The CDR3, as DNA: TGTGCCAGCAGCTTAACTCAGGCTAGCGGGAGCACAGATACGCAGTATTTT.

This clonotype was seen at least ten times. This chain joins TRBV6-5 and TRBJ2-2, with 7 nucleotides matching TRBD1. The CDR3 has 17 amino acids. Germline CDR1 and CDR2: MNHEY and SVGAGI. The V gene end was trimmed by 0 bases and the J gene end by 0 bases; junction bases not matched to a gene: 4. The CDR3 DNA reads TGTGCCAGCAGTTACTCTCATGGGACAGCGAACACCGGGGAGCTGTTTTTT. Encoded protein: CASSYSHGTANTGELFF.

This clonotype was counted many times. The V and J genes are TRBV30 and TRBJ1-2; D remains ambiguous. V was cut by 3 bases and J by 5 bases, with 7 bases left in between. The germline V gene encodes CDR1 GTSNPN and CDR2 SVGIG (reference sequence). The CDR3 has 11 residues. As DNA, the CDR3 is TGTGCCTGGAGCAGGAGTTATGGCTACACCTTC. Translating gives CAWSRSYGYTF.

The chain employs TRBV2 and TRBJ2-5, with 8 positions matching TRBD2. The CDR3 is 16 amino acids. The junction had 8 bases not matched to a gene; V was cut back by 3 bases and J by 2 bases. Germline CDR1 SNHLY, CDR2 FYNNEI. CDR3 protein: CASSDLSSGFQETQYF. The CDR3 nucleotides read TGTGCCAGCAGTGATTTGTCTAGCGGGTTTCAAGAGACCCAGTACTTC.

V and J are TRBV20-1 and TRBJ2-1, with a tentative D call TRBD1 (5 bases). CDR3 length equals 16 residues. The V end lost 3 bases, the J end lost 4 bases, and 19 bases lay between the germline ends. Germline V gene sequence: CDR1 DFQATT, CDR2 SNEGSKA (reference sequence). CDR3 nucleotide sequence: TGCAGTGCTAGGATCGTTAGGCAGGGAATTTACAATGAGCAGTTCTTC. It yields the protein CSARIVRQGIYNEQFF.

This clonotype came up many times. The chain employs TRBV28 and TRBJ2-7; D not resolved. V lost 2 bases and J lost 5, with 13 bases in between. Germline loops: CDR1 MDHEN, CDR2 SYDVKM. The CDR3 consists of 14 residues. The CDR3 here is CASSLPYHGHEQYF. The CDR3 nucleotides read TGTGCCAGCAGTTTACCCTATCACGGCCACGAGCAGTACTTC.

This clonotype was detected ten times or more. The chain is built from TRBV28 and TRBJ1-1; no definite D call. Germline CDR1 MDHEN, CDR2 SYDVKM. The length of the CDR3 is 12 residues. Trimming removed 10 bases at V and 7 bases at J, with 16 bases between. The CDR3: CATRENEVEAFF. The CDR3 DNA reads TGTGCCACCCGAGAAAATGAAGTTGAAGCTTTCTTT. The whole variable domain, filled in from reference TRBV28 and TRBJ1-1, reads DVKVTQSSRYLVKRTGEKVFLECVQDMDHENMFWYRQDPGLGLRLIYFSYDVKMKEKGDIPEGYSVSREKKERFSLILESASTNQTSMYLCATRENEVEAFFGQGTRLTVV.

This clonotype has just a few counts. The V gene is TRBV5-6, the J gene TRBJ1-2, with D perhaps matching TRBD1 (5 bases). This CDR3 comprises 13 residues. Looked up from germline, CDR1 is SGHDT and CDR2 is YYEEEE. With 4 bases removed from V and 3 bases from J, the gap between germline ends came to 10 bases. Written as DNA, the CDR3 is TGTGCCAGCAGCACCGGACACGACTATGGCTACACCTTC. Translating it yields CASSTGHDYGYTF.

DNA of the CDR3: TGCGCCAGCAGCTTGTCGGACAGGGGACCCTACGAGCAGTACTTC. Translated: CASSLSDRGPYEQYF. The J gene is TRBJ2-7, the V gene TRBV5-1; TRBD1 matches 9 bases. Germline V gene lookup returns CDR1 SGHRS and CDR2 YFSETQ. The CDR3 consists of 15 residues. Germline trimming cut 1 base from V and 2 bases from J; bases unmatched to any gene: 4.

This chain links TRBV28 with TRBJ1-2, with TRBD1 matching 7 bases. The J segment lost 7 bases and the V segment lost 6 bases, leaving 8 bases of the junction unmatched. CDR1 is MDHEN, CDR2 SYDVKM, per germline. The CDR3 contains 13 residues. The CDR3 reads CASRRTGASGYTF. Written as DNA, the CDR3 is TGTGCCAGCAGACGTACAGGGGCAAGTGGCTACACCTTC.

The V call is TRBV6-5, the J call TRBJ1-5; maybe TRBD1 (5 bases). The V end lost 4 bases, the J end lost 0 bases, and 13 bases lay between the germline ends. Per germline, CDR1 MNHEY and CDR2 SVGAGI. The CDR3 has 16 residues. CDR3 residues: CASSSIQGFSNQPQHF. The DNA of the CDR3 is TGTGCCAGCAGTTCAATCCAGGGATTTAGCAATCAGCCCCAGCATTTT.

In this sample, this clonotype turned up many times. The genes are TRBV13 and TRBJ2-7, with D tentatively TRBD2 (5 bases). The CDR3 spans 15 residues. V lost 0 bases to trimming and J lost 0 bases, with 9 bases between them. Germline CDR1 PRHDT, CDR2 FYEKMQ (reference sequence). CDR3 nucleotide sequence: TGTGCCAGCAGCTTAGGGGACTCGAGCTCCTACGAGCAGTACTTC. Translated: CASSLGDSSSYEQYF.

This clonotype was detected ten times or more. The chain carries TRBV6-5 and TRBJ1-4; D is unclear. This CDR3 contains 18 residues. Germline lookup yields CDR1 MNHEY and CDR2 SVGAGI. V was clipped by 0 bases and J by 0 bases, with 14 bases between them. CDR3 DNA sequence: TGTGCCAGCAGTTACTCTTGGGCAAGATATTCAACTAATGAAAAACTGTTTTTT. It codes for CASSYSWARYSTNEKLFF.

This clonotype has ten or more counts. V gene TRBV28 combines with J gene TRBJ1-6, with a tentative D call TRBD1 (5 bases). This CDR3 comprises 18 residues. From germline, CDR1 is MDHEN and CDR2 SYDVKM. V lost 3 bases to trimming and J lost 0 bases, with 15 bases between them. The CDR3 here is CASSFMRRVGSYNSPLHF. The CDR3 nucleotides read TGTGCCAGCAGTTTCATGCGCAGGGTGGGCTCCTATAATTCACCCCTCCACTTT.

This clonotype was seen many times. The chain links TRBV19 to TRBJ2-1, with 7 positions matching TRBD2. The junction had 14 bases not matched to a gene; V was cut back by 10 bases and J by 8 bases. CDR1 and CDR2 from the germline V gene are LNHDA and SQIVND (reference sequence). The CDR3 is 14 residues long. The chain's CDR3 is CATTREILWDEQFF. CDR3 DNA sequence: TGTGCCACTACGCGGGAGATTCTCTGGGATGAGCAGTTCTTC.

This clonotype was counted many times. The chain employs TRBV28 and TRBJ2-7; maybe TRBD1 (5 bases). The length of the CDR3 is 13 residues. Germline V gives CDR1 MDHEN, CDR2 SYDVKM. Trimming left V 3 bases short and J 3 bases short, with 9 bases between. The CDR3 sequence: CASSFQGNYEQYF. The DNA of the CDR3 is TGTGCCAGCAGTTTCCAGGGAAACTACGAGCAGTACTTC.

This clonotype showed up many times. The V gene is TRBV28, the J gene TRBJ2-1; TRBD2 matches at 7 bases. The CDR3 spans 13 residues. The V gene's germline CDR1 is MDHEN and CDR2 SYDVKM. V shed 5 bases, J shed 7 bases, and the junction held 5 bases outside the gene matches. The chain's CDR3 is CASSRREGNEQFF. The CDR3 coding sequence is TGTGCCAGCAGTAGGAGGGAGGGAAATGAGCAGTTCTTC.

The chain has TRBV2 and TRBJ2-7; the D gene is possibly TRBD1 (5 bases). The CDR3 has 15 residues. V lost 10 bases and J lost 4, with 23 bases in between. Per germline, CDR1 SNHLY and CDR2 FYNNEI. CDR3 bases: TGTGCCACCCTCGCCCTGGGGCCGGGCGGATACGAGCAGTACTTC. This encodes CATLALGPGGYEQYF.

The sample holds a few counts of this clonotype. The chain combines TRBV4-2 with TRBJ2-3; 14 nucleotides agree with TRBD2. Looked up from germline, CDR1 is LGHNA and CDR2 is YNFKEQ. Losses at the gene ends were 4 bases for V and 5 bases for J; bases not matched to a gene: 5. The CDR3 is 16 residues long. The CDR3 reads CASSPSTSGRGDTQYF. CDR3 nucleotide sequence: TGTGCCAGCAGCCCTTCGACTAGCGGGAGGGGAGATACGCAGTATTTT.

This clonotype was seen ten or more times. The chain combines TRBV24-1 with TRBJ1-4; D remains ambiguous. Trimming took off 2 bases at V and 8 bases at J, with 14 bases between the two ends. The CDR3 is 15 amino acids. Germline-derived CDR1 and CDR2 are KGHDR and SFDVKD. CDR3 DNA: TGTGCCACCAGTGATTCCCTGGGAGGAAGCGAAAAACTGTTTTTT. The encoded protein is CATSDSLGGSEKLFF.

In its sample, this clonotype was seen a few times. The rearrangement uses TRBV28 and TRBJ1-6; D gene unclear. Trimming removed 7 bases from V and 8 bases from J, with 9 bases in between. Germline V gene lookup returns CDR1 MDHEN and CDR2 SYDVKM. This CDR3 contains 12 residues. The CDR3, as DNA: TGTGCCAGCAATTTGCCCGATTCACCCCTCCACTTT. Residues: CASNLPDSPLHF.

Details on this clonotype: Possible read error: a much larger clone is one base away. The chain links TRBV2 to TRBJ1-3, with 9 bases matching TRBD1. V trimming: 6 bases; J trimming: 4 bases; junction bases outside the gene matches: 7. The length of the CDR3 is 15 residues. Germline-derived CDR1 and CDR2 are SNHLY and FYNNEI. The CDR3 coding sequence is TGTGCCAGCAGCAGCAACAGGGGGCCCGGAAACACCATATATTTT. This translates into CASSSNRGPGNTIYF.

At least ten counts were recorded for this clonotype. V gene TRBV5-1 combines with J gene TRBJ2-2; 10 bases align to TRBD1. V gave up 4 bases and J gave up 3 bases; unmatched junction bases: 15. CDR3 size: 19 residues. The germline V gene has CDR1 SGHRS and CDR2 YFSETQ. Here the CDR3 DNA reads TGCGCCAGCAGCACTTTTCGACAGGGGGCCAAGGGGTACACCGGGGAGCTGTTTTTT. Protein: CASSTFRQGAKGYTGELFF.

Remarks on this clonotype: This clone may be a read error of a much larger clone one base away. V is TRBV27 and J is TRBJ2-4; 7 bases are shared with TRBD1. Trimming removed 0 bases from V and 3 bases from J; junction bases left unmatched: 5. CDR3 length: 16 residues. CDR1 and CDR2 from the germline V gene are MNHEY and SMNVEV (reference sequence). For the CDR3, the DNA is TGTGCCAGCAGTTTATCTCTGCAGGGGGACAAAAACATTCAGTACTTC. The encoded protein is CASSLSLQGDKNIQYF.

J is TRBJ2-1 and V is TRBV27; 10 bases map to TRBD1. Trimming at V came to 6 bases and at J to 4 bases, leaving 12 bases not matched to a gene. This CDR3 region has 17 residues. Per the germline V gene, CDR1 is MNHEY and CDR2 is SMNVEV (reference sequence). DNA of the CDR3: TGTGCCAGCAGCCCAACCGACAGACAGGGGGCATACAATGAGCAGTTCTTC. It codes for CASSPTDRQGAYNEQFF.

This clonotype has more than one count but fewer than ten. The genes are TRBV9 and TRBJ2-7, with 7 positions matching TRBD2. After removal of 0 bases from V and 4 bases from J, the junction contained 4 bases not matched to a gene. CDR1 is SGDLS and CDR2 is YYNGEE in the germline V gene. CDR3 size: 14 residues. DNA for the CDR3: TGTGCCAGCAGCGTAGGTACTAGCGAATACGAGCAGTACTTC. Translation gives CASSVGTSEYEQYF.

The rearrangement joins TRBV14 to TRBJ2-7, with 11 bases aligning to TRBD2. The J segment lost 0 bases and the V segment lost 5 bases, leaving 12 bases of the junction unmatched. CDR1 and CDR2 (germline): SGHDN, FVKESK. The CDR3 runs 18 residues. The CDR3 region has the DNA TGTGCCAGCAGCACAGAGGTGTTAGCGGGAGGGCTCTCCTACGAGCAGTACTTC. Translated, it gives CASSTEVLAGGLSYEQYF.